This is a list of T cell receptor beta chains from one sample in a study of cytomegalovirus exposure and HLA in healthy donors. Here immunoSEQ multiplex PCR was the method, and the copy in TCRdb shows in-frame clones only, minus some. In the table there are approximately 190,000 clones, approximately 88% of which are singletons. Sequenced: PBMCs. These receptors were obtained from a boy aged 5 to 17 in good health and CMV-seronegative. Both conserved end residues are part of each CDR3. D genes are given only for firm matches. Clone size is shown for a subset of rows, as once, few, many or a class of expanded clone.

d_gene: .
j_gene: TRBJ2-7
v_gene: TRBV27
abundance: once
CDR3nt: TGTGCCAGCAGGACTCAGGACAGATCCTCCGAGCAGTACTTC
CDR3aa: CASRTQDRSSEQYF

d_gene: TRBD2
j_gene: TRBJ2-1
v_gene: TRBV13
abundance: .
CDR3nt: TGTGCCAGCAGCTTAGGGACTAGCGGGTACAATGAGCAGTTCTTC
CDR3aa: CASSLGTSGYNEQFF

d_gene: .
j_gene: TRBJ1-3
v_gene: TRBV7-2
abundance: .
CDR3nt: TGTGCCAGCAGCTTAGGGCGGGCTGGAAACACCATATATTTT
CDR3aa: CASSLGRAGNTIYF

d_gene: .
j_gene: TRBJ2-1
v_gene: TRBV10-3
abundance: .
CDR3nt: TGTGCCATCAGTGCTCCAGGGGCGGGTCGGAATGAGCAGTTCTTC
CDR3aa: CAISAPGAGRNEQFF

d_gene: TRBD2
j_gene: TRBJ2-7
v_gene: TRBV5-1
abundance: .
CDR3nt: TGCGCCAGCAGCTTCCTAGCGGTGAGCTCCTACGAGCAGTACTTC
CDR3aa: CASSFLAVSSYEQYF

d_gene: .
j_gene: TRBJ2-7
v_gene: TRBV27
abundance: .
CDR3nt: TGTGCCAGCAGTCCAATGCACAGCTCCTACGAGCAGTACTTC
CDR3aa: CASSPMHSSYEQYF

d_gene: .
j_gene: TRBJ1-1
v_gene: TRBV4-3
abundance: .
CDR3nt: TGCGCCAGCAGCCAAGTATTTCAGGGTTACACTGAAGCTTTCTTT
CDR3aa: CASSQVFQGYTEAFF

d_gene: .
j_gene: TRBJ2-3
v_gene: TRBV25-1
abundance: .
CDR3nt: TGTGCCAGCAGTGAATATAAAGATACGCAGTATTTT
CDR3aa: CASSEYKDTQYF

d_gene: .
j_gene: TRBJ1-2
v_gene: TRBV5-6
abundance: .
CDR3nt: TGTGCCAGCAGCCCGCGGGACGGGAAATTCTATGGCTACACCTTC
CDR3aa: CASSPRDGKFYGYTF

d_gene: TRBD2
j_gene: TRBJ2-1
v_gene: TRBV9
abundance: .
CDR3nt: TGTGCCAGCGGGGAGGGCCGTCTGTTCTTC
CDR3aa: CASGEGRLFF

d_gene: .
j_gene: TRBJ1-1
v_gene: TRBV30
abundance: .
CDR3nt: TGTGCCTGGAGTGGAGGCCCGAACACTGAAGCTTTCTTT
CDR3aa: CAWSGGPNTEAFF

d_gene: .
j_gene: TRBJ2-7
v_gene: TRBV7-8
abundance: .
CDR3nt: TGTGCCAGCAGCCCACCCCGAACAGGGACCTACGAGCAGTACTTC
CDR3aa: CASSPPRTGTYEQYF

d_gene: .
j_gene: TRBJ1-3
v_gene: TRBV6-1
abundance: .
CDR3nt: TGTGCCAGCACACTGCGACAGCCCCGAGACACCATATATTTT
CDR3aa: CASTLRQPRDTIYF

d_gene: TRBD1
j_gene: TRBJ1-6
v_gene: TRBV4-3
abundance: few
CDR3nt: TGCGCCAGCAGCCCAACCGGGACAGGGAATTCACCCCTCCACTTT
CDR3aa: CASSPTGTGNSPLHF

d_gene: .
j_gene: TRBJ2-7
v_gene: TRBV6-5
abundance: .
CDR3nt: TGTGCCAGCAGTCCCGTGAAAGACGTTTCTAGTGAGCAGTACTTC
CDR3aa: CASSPVKDVSSEQYF

d_gene: .
j_gene: TRBJ1-2
v_gene: TRBV5-5
abundance: .
CDR3nt: TGTGCCAGCAGCCCTAAGGCGGGCTCATCTGCGGTGGGCTACACCTTC
CDR3aa: CASSPKAGSSAVGYTF

d_gene: TRBD2
j_gene: TRBJ2-5
v_gene: TRBV5-4
abundance: .
CDR3nt: TGTGCCAGCAGCTCCCGGGGACTAGCGGAAGAGACCCAGTACTTC
CDR3aa: CASSSRGLAEETQYF

d_gene: .
j_gene: TRBJ1-5
v_gene: TRBV6-5
abundance: .
CDR3nt: TGTGCCAGCAGCTCAATAGACAGGCAGCCCCAGCATTTT
CDR3aa: CASSSIDRQPQHF

d_gene: TRBD1
j_gene: TRBJ2-1
v_gene: TRBV19
abundance: .
CDR3nt: TGTGCCAGTAGATCGACAGGGATTGATGAGCAGTTCTTC
CDR3aa: CASRSTGIDEQFF

d_gene: .
j_gene: TRBJ2-7
v_gene: TRBV2
abundance: once
CDR3nt: TGTGCCAGCAGTGAAACTCTCGGGGGTAGAAGCGAGCAGTACTTC
CDR3aa: CASSETLGGRSEQYF

d_gene: .
j_gene: TRBJ1-1
v_gene: TRBV5-6
abundance: .
CDR3nt: TGTGCCAGCAGCTTGGCCGGGGGTGGTGAAGCTTTCTTT
CDR3aa: CASSLAGGGEAFF

d_gene: TRBD1
j_gene: TRBJ1-4
v_gene: TRBV5-1
abundance: .
CDR3nt: TGCGCCAGCAGCAACACAGGGGGAAATGAAAAACTGTTTTTT
CDR3aa: CASSNTGGNEKLFF

d_gene: TRBD1
j_gene: TRBJ1-2
v_gene: TRBV14
abundance: .
CDR3nt: TGTGCCAGCAGCCAAGCGTCTATAGCTCCGGGACAGGGATCAAATGGCTACACCTTC
CDR3aa: CASSQASIAPGQGSNGYTF

d_gene: TRBD1
j_gene: TRBJ1-2
v_gene: TRBV6-6
abundance: .
CDR3nt: TGTGCCAGCATTACCGGACAGGGGGCAAATGGCTACACCTTC
CDR3aa: CASITGQGANGYTF

d_gene: TRBD1
j_gene: TRBJ2-7
v_gene: TRBV19
abundance: few
CDR3nt: TGTGCCAGTAGTACCTCTGACAGGGGGCTTCGCGAGCAGTACTTC
CDR3aa: CASSTSDRGLREQYF